What follows are 2 T cell receptor beta chains derived from one specimen sequenced in a study of T cells in Graves' hyperthyroidism and ophthalmopathy. RNA transcripts provided the source from which TCR beta CDR3 regions were amplified. HTBI primers were the set used in a first-round RT-PCR of the TCR CDR3. MiXCR, applied by TCRdb to the multiplex PCR reads, yields one record per CDR3 protein. The table has approximately 400,000 distinct CDR3 sequences, over 15% seen once. Sequences were obtained from blood. The origin of the receptors is a woman aged 18-29 years with Graves' hyperthyroidism.

The chain joins TRBV6-1 to TRBJ1-2; D remains ambiguous. Trimming pared 0 bases from V and 4 bases from J, leaving 9 bases between. The CDR3 spans 14 residues. Looked up from germline, CDR1 is MNHNS and CDR2 is SASEGT. In nucleotides, the CDR3 is TGTGCCAGCAGTGAAGCGGGCGGATCCTATGGCTACACCTTC. Its translation is CASSEAGGSYGYTF.

The table lists this clonotype with many counts. The chain carries TRBV7-2 and TRBJ2-2, with 9 bases that match TRBD1. The ends lost 6 bases at V and 5 bases at J; junction bases unmatched: 13. CDR3 length: 17 residues. CDR1 is SGHTA and CDR2 is FQGNSA in the germline V gene. CDR3 DNA: TGTGCCAGCAGACCTAAGCGCCGGGACAGGGCTACCGGGGAGCTGTTTTTT. Its translation: CASRPKRRDRATGELFF.